This T cell receptor (beta chain) originates from a study of cytomegalovirus exposure and HLA in healthy donors. A remark on this clone: Its cognate antigen is unknown.

This CDR3 is built from 15 residues. V lost 3 bases and J 6 bases, leaving 18 bases between the germline ends. Germline V gene sequence: CDR1 SGHRS, CDR2 YFSETQ. Findings and limits, study-wide: Reported findings show TCR beta sequences accurately forecast HLA-A and HLA-B alleles in most subjects.

A multiplex PCR was run with 60 Vbeta primers and 13 Jbeta primers. Only in-frame clones appear in the TCRdb table, and some are missing; sequencing was by immunoSEQ multiplex PCR. Here the sample spans 130,000 or so clones, around 79% being singletons. Specimen: PBMCs. The receptor comes from a woman in her thirties or forties in good health and CMV-seronegative. The chain employs TRBV5-1 and TRBJ1-1; the D gene is possibly TRBD1 (6 bases). The DNA for the CDR3 is TGCGCCAGCAGCTCAGGGATTATACAGGGCTCTGAAGCTTTCTTT. Translating it yields CASSSGIIQGSEAFF. Together with reference TRBV5-1 and TRBJ1-1, the CDR3 gives the full variable domain: KAGVTQTPRYLIKTRGQQVTLSCSPISGHRSVSWYQQTPGQGLQFLFEYFSETQRNKGNFPGRFSGRQFSNSRSEMNVSTLELGDSALYLCASSSGIIQGSEAFFGQGTRLTVV.